The 2 T cell receptor beta chains in this list originate from one sample, sequenced in a study of early T cells in non-severe SARS-CoV-2 infection. In TCRdb, the 5' RACE reads were re-called with MiXCR into one record per CDR3 protein. There are over 75,000 distinct CDR3 sequences in the sample; more than 13% occur only once, and 4.5% to 7% lies in the top ten. The sequenced sample was whole blood. The source of these receptors is an adult who was a healthcare worker with PCR-confirmed SARS-CoV-2 infection or an uninfected control (not recorded which).

The rearrangement joins TRBV9 to TRBJ2-2; D is uncertain. This CDR3 is built from 13 residues. V was shortened by 3 bases and J by 5 bases, with 8 bases between the two germline ends. Germline V gives CDR1 SGDLS, CDR2 YYNGEE. DNA of the CDR3: TGTGCCAGCAGCGGGATTGAGACCGGGGAGCTGTTTTTT. Its translation is CASSGIETGELFF.

This clonotype was seen at least ten times. The chain couples TRBV11-2 to TRBJ2-1; the D is unclear. This CDR3 has 12 amino acids. With 1 base removed from V and 13 bases from J, the gap between germline ends came to 11 bases. Germline loops: CDR1 SGHAT, CDR2 FQNNGV. Here the CDR3 DNA reads TGTGCCAGCAGCTTAGCGTGGGGAAACCAGTTCTTC. This sequence encodes CASSLAWGNQFF. The variable domain in full, with the rest retrieved from reference TRBV11-2 and TRBJ2-1, is EAGVAQSPRYKIIEKRQSVAFWCNPISGHATLYWYQQILGQGPKLLIQFQNNGVVDDSQLPKDRFSAERLKGVDSTLKIQPAKLEDSAVYLCASSLAWGNQFFGPGTRLTVL.